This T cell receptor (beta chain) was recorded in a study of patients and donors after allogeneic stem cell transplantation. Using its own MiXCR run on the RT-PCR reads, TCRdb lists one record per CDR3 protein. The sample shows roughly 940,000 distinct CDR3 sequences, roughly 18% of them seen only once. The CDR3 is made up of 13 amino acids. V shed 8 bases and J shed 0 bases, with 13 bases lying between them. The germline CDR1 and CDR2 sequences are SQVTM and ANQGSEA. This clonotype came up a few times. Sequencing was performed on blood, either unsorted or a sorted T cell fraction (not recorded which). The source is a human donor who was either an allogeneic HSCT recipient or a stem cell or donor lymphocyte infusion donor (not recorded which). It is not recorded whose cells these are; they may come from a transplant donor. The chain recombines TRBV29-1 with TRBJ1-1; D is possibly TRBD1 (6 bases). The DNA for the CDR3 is TGCAGCATCTCAGGGGACATGAACACTGAAGCTTTCTTT. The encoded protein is CSISGDMNTEAFF.